A selection of T cell receptor beta chains follows, all from one sample in a study of ipilimumab plus nivolumab after autologous stem cell transplantation. The assay was immunoSEQ multiplex PCR, and TCRdb's table has in-frame clones only and misses some. The sample lists around 45,000 clones, around nine tenths occurring once. The source was PBMCs, collected in a trial of ipilimumab plus nivolumab as post-transplant consolidation. These receptors were taken from a male donor with multiple myeloma. Each CDR3 is given with its conserved first and last residue. D genes are given only for firm matches. Some rows have no size entry. The others give once, few or many, or a class for an expanded clone.

V gene	D gene	clone size	J gene	CDR3 DNA	CDR3 protein
TRBV7-9	-	-	TRBJ2-3	TGTGCCAGCAGCCACAGCACGGAGGGAATAGATACGCAGTATTTT	CASSHSTEGIDTQYF
TRBV29-1	-	-	TRBJ1-1	TGCAGCGTTACCCGGCAGGAGAACACTGAAGCTTTCTTT	CSVTRQENTEAFF
TRBV5-1	TRBD2	-	TRBJ2-5	TGCGCCAGCAGCGCCAAGACTAGCGGGGGAGGTGAGACCCAGTACTTC	CASSAKTSGGGETQYF
TRBV19	TRBD1	-	TRBJ1-2	TGTGCCAGTACCGACAGGGGTGGCTACACCTTC	CASTDRGGYTF
TRBV19	TRBD2	-	TRBJ2-7	TGTGCCAGTAGTATAGATCTTCCTAGCGGATATTCCTACGAGCAGTACTTC	CASSIDLPSGYSYEQYF
TRBV7-2	-	-	TRBJ2-1	TGTGCCAGCAGCTTAGCGCCTAGTTCCACAAATGAGCAGTTCTTC	CASSLAPSSTNEQFF
TRBV7-2	-	-	TRBJ2-1	TGTGCCAGCAGTTCAGGGGGGACCCGGTCGTACAATGAGCAGTTCTTC	CASSSGGTRSYNEQFF
TRBV30	TRBD2	-	TRBJ2-3	TGTGCCTGGAGTAGCGCGGGAGGGTTCACAGATACGCAGTATTTT	CAWSSAGGFTDTQYF
TRBV6-6	-	-	TRBJ2-5	TGTGCCAGCAGCAGAGGACCCGCAGCGTCACAAGAGACCCAGTACTTC	CASSRGPAASQETQYF
TRBV18	-	-	TRBJ1-1	TGTGCCAGCGCCGGACAAGCGAACACTGAAGCTTTCTTT	CASAGQANTEAFF
TRBV5-1	TRBD1	-	TRBJ1-4	TGCGCCAGCAGCTTGGAGGGCAGGGGGCTGGGTACTAATGAAAAACTGTTTTTT	CASSLEGRGLGTNEKLFF
TRBV10-3	-	-	TRBJ1-2	TGTGCCATCAGTGAAAGCGGTGGCTACACCTTC	CAISESGGYTF
TRBV10-3	TRBD2	once	TRBJ2-3	TGTGCCATCAGTTACGGACTAGCGGGAGTCACAGATACGCAGTATTTT	CAISYGLAGVTDTQYF
TRBV7-2	-	-	TRBJ1-2	TGTGCCAGCAGCCCACCCAACGGCCTGCAAGTAGTTGGCTACACCTTC	CASSPPNGLQVVGYTF
TRBV5-1	TRBD1	-	TRBJ2-5	TGCGCCAGCAGTGGGACAGGGGGGGAAGAGACCCAGTACTTC	CASSGTGGEETQYF
TRBV19	-	-	TRBJ1-5	TGTGCCAGCTCTAAGGCGGAGCCCAATCAGCCCCAGCATTTT	CASSKAEPNQPQHF
TRBV19	TRBD1	-	TRBJ1-1	TGTGCCACCCGGGACAGGCCCCTCGGGAACACTGAAGCTTTCTTT	CATRDRPLGNTEAFF
TRBV5-5	-	few	TRBJ1-1	TGTGCCAGCAGCTTGGCGAACACTGAAGCTTTCTTT	CASSLANTEAFF
TRBV7-2	-	-	TRBJ2-5	TGTGCCAGCAGCTTAAGCACTAGTGATGAGACCCAGTACTTC	CASSLSTSDETQYF
TRBV9	-	-	TRBJ1-4	TGTGCCAGCAGCGTAGGGGGAAGGGGTAATGAAAAACTGTTTTTT	CASSVGGRGNEKLFF
TRBV5-1	-	-	TRBJ2-5	TGCGCCAGCAGCTTGGGTTCTGCTGAGGGGGAGACCCAGTACTTC	CASSLGSAEGETQYF
TRBV28	-	-	TRBJ1-5	TGTGCCAGCAGTTTTAGCAGGGGTGGAGGTCAGCCCCAGCATTTT	CASSFSRGGGQPQHF
TRBV6-5	-	-	TRBJ2-1	TGTGCCAGCAGCAGAACAGGGAGGGGGTACAATGAGCAGTTCTTC	CASSRTGRGYNEQFF
TRBV19	TRBD1	-	TRBJ2-7	TGTGCCAGTAGTACAGGGGGCCACGAGCAGTACTTC	CASSTGGHEQYF
TRBV10-3	TRBD1	-	TRBJ2-1	TGTGCCACCGCTCTAGGGACAGGGGGCAATGAGCAGTTCTTC	CATALGTGGNEQFF
TRBV7-3	-	-	TRBJ1-2	TGTGCCAGCAGCCCGGACAGAGACTATGGCTACACCTTC	CASSPDRDYGYTF
TRBV5-1	TRBD2	-	TRBJ2-3	TGCGCCAGCAGCTTGGTAGTAGCGGGCCCCAGCACAGATACGCAGTATTTT	CASSLVVAGPSTDTQYF
TRBV2	-	-	TRBJ2-3	TGTGCCAGCAGTGTCGGAGGGTTCACAGATACGCAGTATTTT	CASSVGGFTDTQYF
TRBV9	TRBD1	-	TRBJ1-6	TGTGCCAGCAGCGTAGGGGTCTCGAGGGGGCAGGATTCACCCCTCCACTTT	CASSVGVSRGQDSPLHF
TRBV28	-	-	TRBJ1-2	TGTGCCAGCAGTCGCGGGACCAACTATGGCTACACCTTC	CASSRGTNYGYTF
TRBV9	-	-	TRBJ1-2	TGTGCCAGCAGCGTATCCGGGGGCGCTTTGGATGGCTACACCTTC	CASSVSGGALDGYTF
TRBV4-3	TRBD1	-	TRBJ2-7	TGCGCCAGCAGCCAAGAGTATGCGACAGGGGGCGACAAGCAGTACTTC	CASSQEYATGGDKQYF
TRBV6-6	-	-	TRBJ2-1	TGTGCCAGCTCCCCGGGGCGCTACAATGAGCAGTTCTTC	CASSPGRYNEQFF
TRBV19	TRBD1	-	TRBJ1-4	TGTGCCAGTAGTACTCGCCGGGACAGGGGACAGGAAAAACTGTTTTTT	CASSTRRDRGQEKLFF
TRBV6-4	-	-	TRBJ1-6	TGTGCCACCTCGGGGGAGATTGGTTCACCCCTCCACTTT	CATSGEIGSPLHF
TRBV5-1	TRBD1	once	TRBJ1-4	TGCGCCAGCAGCGGACAGGGGGCGACTAATGAAAAACTGTTTTTT	CASSGQGATNEKLFF